The 8 T cell receptor beta chains given below trace back to one sample, sequenced in a study of shared clonotypes between healthy human individuals. Method: immunoSEQ multiplex PCR; TCRdb's copy keeps in-frame clones and lacks some. The repertoire consists of some 1 million clones, with around 74% occurring once and the leading ten covering less than 1.5%. Sequencing input: memory CD4+ T cells sorted from blood. The subset: CD45RA-negative fraction. These receptor sequences come from a young man in good health.

There are a few counts of this clone. The chain recombines TRBV30 with TRBJ1-5; D is unclear. From germline, CDR1 is GTSNPN and CDR2 SVGIG (reference sequence). V dropped 0 bases and J dropped 11 bases, with 11 bases sitting between them. The CDR3 has 12 residues. CDR3 in amino acids: CAWSVTQAAQHF. The CDR3, as DNA: TGTGCCTGGAGTGTCACTCAAGCGGCCCAGCATTTT.

The genes are TRBV18 and TRBJ2-5; TRBD1 or TRBD2 may be the D gene (5 bases each). Germline CDR1 is KGHSH and CDR2 is LQKENI. The CDR3 extends over 15 amino acids. V was clipped by 3 bases and J by 1 base, with 12 bases between them. CDR3 DNA sequence: TGTGCCAGCTCACCCCCCCTGGGACCCCAAGAGACCCAGTACTTC. Protein: CASSPPLGPQETQYF.

Comment on this clone: A single base is all that separates this from a far larger clone, so a read error is likely. The V gene is TRBV10-2, the J gene TRBJ2-7; D unresolved. The CDR3 spans 10 residues. Trimming stripped 1 base from V and 5 bases from J, with 0 bases between. CDR1 WSHSY and CDR2 SAAADI come from the germline V gene. The CDR3 region is CASSEYEQYF. The CDR3, as DNA: TGCGCCAGCAGTGAGTACGAGCAGTACTTC.

V usage is TRBV5-8 and J usage is TRBJ2-1; the match to TRBD1 covers 8 bases. V dropped 1 base and J dropped 2; count of bases not matched to a gene: 5. Germline lookup yields CDR1 SGHTS and CDR2 YDEGEE. This CDR3 has 16 residues. The CDR3 nucleotides read TGTGCCAGCAGCTTGTCTGGGACAGGCCCCTACAATGAGCAGTTCTTC. Its protein is CASSLSGTGPYNEQFF.

The chain has TRBV10-3 and TRBJ2-5; 10 bases map to TRBD2. This CDR3 contains 14 residues. V lost 7 bases and J lost 4; bases outside the gene matches: 6. Germline V gene data show CDR1 as ENHRY and CDR2 as SYGVKD. CDR3 nucleotides: TGTGCCATCAAGGAGCGGGGGGGCGTAGAGACCCAGTACTTC. Its protein product is CAIKERGGVETQYF.

A single count supports this clone. The V and J genes are TRBV6-4 and TRBJ2-6; D is ambiguous. Trimming left V 7 bases short and J 8 bases short, with 9 bases between. This CDR3 is built from 12 residues. Germline CDR1 is MRHNA and CDR2 is SNTAGT. The CDR3 reads CASTQDPNVLTF. The CDR3 DNA is TGTGCCAGCACGCAGGATCCCAACGTCCTGACTTTC.

This clone appeared a single time. The CDR3 DNA reads TGTGCCAGCAGTTCAATCAACTCCTACGAGCAGTACTTC. This translates into CASSSINSYEQYF. The V and J genes are TRBV5-4 and TRBJ2-7; D is undetermined. CDR3 length: 13 amino acids. The germline V gene encodes CDR1 SGHNT and CDR2 YYREEE (reference sequence). Trimming took off 5 bases at V and 0 bases at J, with 9 bases between the two ends.

This clone has a single count. V gene TRBV5-8 combines with J gene TRBJ2-5; TRBD1 aligns across 7 bases. V shed 3 bases, J shed 2 bases, and the junction held 4 bases outside the gene matches. Germline V gene sequence: CDR1 SGHTS, CDR2 YDEGEE. CDR3 length equals 14 residues. The CDR3, as DNA: TGTGCCAGCAGCTGGGGGACAGCTCAAGAGACCCAGTACTTC. It is translated as CASSWGTAQETQYF.